This T cell receptor beta chain was sequenced during a study of control samples from healthy donors and cancer patients (dated by TCRdb to about 2020). The CDR3, from cysteine to phenylalanine, totals 15 residues. The only DNA kept is the CDR3, 45 bases in frame from the first base. The germline V gene sets CDR1 to MDHEN and CDR2 to SYDVKM. V lost 6 bases and J lost 5 bases; the stretch between them is 16 bases long. This clone was seen just once. Its antigen is currently not known. No much larger clone is present one base from it, and per-base qualities are unavailable. The library relied on the immunoSEQ multiplex PCR assay. This immuneACCESS table, as held by TCRdb, lists in-frame sequences with V and J called but not all clones. Of the missing ones, under half trace to an unresolved V gene in checked studies; the others have no known cause. The sample data list 150,000 to 200,000 clones, and roughly 92% of these were observed just once. The top ten clonotypes cover 1.1% to 1.5% of the sample.

Sequencing was carried out using blood. The chain is encoded by TRBV28 joined to TRBJ1-4; no confident D gene assignment can be made. The source is a woman under 30 in good health. The sequenced DNA is TGTGCCAGCAGCCTCGCAGAACAGAGAAATGAAAAACTGTTTTTT. The translation is CASSLAEQRNEKLFF.